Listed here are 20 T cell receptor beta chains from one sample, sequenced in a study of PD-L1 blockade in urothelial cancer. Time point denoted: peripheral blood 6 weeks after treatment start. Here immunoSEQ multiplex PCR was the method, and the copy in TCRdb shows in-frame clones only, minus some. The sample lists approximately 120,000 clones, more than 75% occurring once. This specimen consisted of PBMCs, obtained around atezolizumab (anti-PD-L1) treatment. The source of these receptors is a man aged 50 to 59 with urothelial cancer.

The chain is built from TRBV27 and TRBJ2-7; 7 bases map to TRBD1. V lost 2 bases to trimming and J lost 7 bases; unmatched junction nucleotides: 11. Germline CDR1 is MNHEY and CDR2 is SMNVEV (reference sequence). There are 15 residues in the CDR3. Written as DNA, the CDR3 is TGTGCCAGCAGTTTAAGGGGCCAGGGGGAAGTTGAGCAGTACTTC. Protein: CASSLRGQGEVEQYF.

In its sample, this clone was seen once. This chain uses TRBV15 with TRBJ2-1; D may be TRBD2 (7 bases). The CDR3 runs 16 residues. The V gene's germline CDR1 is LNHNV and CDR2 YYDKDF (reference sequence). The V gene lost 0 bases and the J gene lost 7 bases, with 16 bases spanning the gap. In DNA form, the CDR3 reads TGTGCCACCAGCAGAGAAGTAGGGGGGGTAAGGAATGAGCAGTTCTTC. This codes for CATSREVGGVRNEQFF.

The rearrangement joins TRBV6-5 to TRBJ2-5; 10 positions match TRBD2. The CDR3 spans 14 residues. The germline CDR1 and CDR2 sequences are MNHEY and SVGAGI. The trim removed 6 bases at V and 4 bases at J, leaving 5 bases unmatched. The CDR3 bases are TGTGCCAGCAGGCGACTAGCGGGTGGAGAGACCCAGTACTTC. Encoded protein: CASRRLAGGETQYF.

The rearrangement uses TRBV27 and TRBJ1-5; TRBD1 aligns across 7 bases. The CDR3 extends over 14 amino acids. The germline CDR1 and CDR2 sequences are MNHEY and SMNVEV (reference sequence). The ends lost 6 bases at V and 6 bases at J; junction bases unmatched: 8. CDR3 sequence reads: CASSPDRVSQPQHF. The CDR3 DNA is TGTGCCAGCAGCCCCGACAGGGTTAGTCAGCCCCAGCATTTT.

The CDR3 DNA reads as TGTGCCAGCCACGAAAGGGACTACCAAGAGACCCAGTACTTC. Protein: CASHERDYQETQYF. J is TRBJ2-5 and V is TRBV6-6; maybe TRBD2 (6 bases). Trimming took off 8 bases at V and 0 bases at J, with 13 bases between the two ends. The CDR3 length is 14 residues. Germline CDR1 and CDR2: MNHNY and SVGAGI (reference sequence).

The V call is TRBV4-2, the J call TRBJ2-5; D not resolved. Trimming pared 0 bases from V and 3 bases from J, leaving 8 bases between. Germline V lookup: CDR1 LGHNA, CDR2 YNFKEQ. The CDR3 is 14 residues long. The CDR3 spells CASSQDLREETQYF. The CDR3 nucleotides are TGTGCCAGCAGCCAAGATCTTCGGGAAGAGACCCAGTACTTC.

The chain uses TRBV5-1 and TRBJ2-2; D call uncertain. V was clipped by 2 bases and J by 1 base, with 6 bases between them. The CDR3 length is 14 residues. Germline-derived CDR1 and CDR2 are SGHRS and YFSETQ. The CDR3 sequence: CASSFPRNTGELFF. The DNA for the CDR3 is TGCGCCAGCAGCTTTCCCCGGAACACCGGGGAGCTGTTTTTT.

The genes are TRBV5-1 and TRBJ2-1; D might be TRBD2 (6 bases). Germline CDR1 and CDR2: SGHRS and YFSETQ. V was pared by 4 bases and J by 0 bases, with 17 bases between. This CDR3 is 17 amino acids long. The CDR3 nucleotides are TGCGCCAGCAGCCAACTTAATAGCGGCAACTCCTACAATGAGCAGTTCTTC. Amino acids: CASSQLNSGNSYNEQFF.

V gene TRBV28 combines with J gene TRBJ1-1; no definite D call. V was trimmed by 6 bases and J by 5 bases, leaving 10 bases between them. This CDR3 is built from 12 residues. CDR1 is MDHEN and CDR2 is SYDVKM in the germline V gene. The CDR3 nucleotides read TGTGCCAGCAGCTTAATCTCGACTGAAGCTTTCTTT. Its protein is CASSLISTEAFF.

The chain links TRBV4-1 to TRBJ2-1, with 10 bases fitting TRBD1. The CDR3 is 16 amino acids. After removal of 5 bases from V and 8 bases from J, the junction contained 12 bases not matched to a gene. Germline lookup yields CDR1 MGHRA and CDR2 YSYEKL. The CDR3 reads CASSSGEDRGGHEQFF. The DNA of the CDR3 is TGCGCCAGCAGCTCAGGGGAGGACAGGGGGGGCCATGAGCAGTTCTTC.

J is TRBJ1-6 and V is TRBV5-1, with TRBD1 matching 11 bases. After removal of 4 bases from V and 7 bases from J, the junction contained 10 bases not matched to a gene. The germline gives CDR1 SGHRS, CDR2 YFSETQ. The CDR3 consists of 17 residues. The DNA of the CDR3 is TGCGCCAGCAGCCTCACCGGGACAGGGGGTTTGAATTCACCCCTCCACTTT. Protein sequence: CASSLTGTGGLNSPLHF.

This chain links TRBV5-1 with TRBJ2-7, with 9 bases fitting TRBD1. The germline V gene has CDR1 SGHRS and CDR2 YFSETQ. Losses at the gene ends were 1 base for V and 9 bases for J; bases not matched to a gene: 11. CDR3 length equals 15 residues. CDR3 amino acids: CASSLSGGQGHGQYF. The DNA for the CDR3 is TGCGCCAGCAGCTTGTCTGGGGGACAGGGACACGGGCAGTACTTC.

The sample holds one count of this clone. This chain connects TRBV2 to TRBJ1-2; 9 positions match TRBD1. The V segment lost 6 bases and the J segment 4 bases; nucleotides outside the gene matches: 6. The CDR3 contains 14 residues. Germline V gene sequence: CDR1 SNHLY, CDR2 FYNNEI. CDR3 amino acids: CASSGRDRAYGYTF. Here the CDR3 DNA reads TGTGCCAGCAGCGGCCGGGACAGGGCCTATGGCTACACCTTC.

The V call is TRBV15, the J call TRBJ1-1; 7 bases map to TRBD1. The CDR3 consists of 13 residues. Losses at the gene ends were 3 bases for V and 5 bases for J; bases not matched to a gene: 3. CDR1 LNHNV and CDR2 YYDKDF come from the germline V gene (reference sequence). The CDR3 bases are TGTGCCACCAGCAGGCAGGGGGGTACTGAAGCTTTCTTT. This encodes CATSRQGGTEAFF.

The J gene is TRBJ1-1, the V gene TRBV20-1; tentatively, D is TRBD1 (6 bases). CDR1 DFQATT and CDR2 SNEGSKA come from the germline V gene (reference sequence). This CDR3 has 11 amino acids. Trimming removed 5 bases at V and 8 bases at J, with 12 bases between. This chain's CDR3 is CSASNRVEAFF. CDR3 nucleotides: TGCAGTGCTTCAAACAGGGTCGAAGCTTTCTTT.

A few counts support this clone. The CDR3 is CASSLGRSLLHSGNTIYF. Written as DNA, the CDR3 is TGTGCCAGCAGCTTAGGCCGTTCCCTTTTACACTCTGGAAACACCATATATTTT. The rearrangement uses TRBV13 and TRBJ1-3; D unclear. Germline CDR1 and CDR2: PRHDT and FYEKMQ (reference sequence). There are 18 residues in the CDR3. Trimming stripped 0 bases from V and 0 bases from J, with 15 bases between.

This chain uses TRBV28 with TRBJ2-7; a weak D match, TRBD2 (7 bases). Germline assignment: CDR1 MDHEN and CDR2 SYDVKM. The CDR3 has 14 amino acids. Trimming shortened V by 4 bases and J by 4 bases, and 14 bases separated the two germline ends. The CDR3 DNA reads TGTGCCAGCAGTTCACGGGGAGGGGGTTACGAGCAGTACTTC. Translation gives CASSSRGGGYEQYF. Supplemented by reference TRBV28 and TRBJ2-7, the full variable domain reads DVKVTQSSRYLVKRTGEKVFLECVQDMDHENMFWYRQDPGLGLRLIYFSYDVKMKEKGDIPEGYSVSREKKERFSLILESASTNQTSMYLCASSSRGGGYEQYFGPGTRLTVT.

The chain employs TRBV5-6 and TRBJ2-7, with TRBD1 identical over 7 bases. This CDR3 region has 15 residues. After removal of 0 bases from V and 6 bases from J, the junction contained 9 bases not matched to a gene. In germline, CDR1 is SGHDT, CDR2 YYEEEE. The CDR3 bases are TGTGCCAGCAGCTTGGGAGGGGGCACAGGTGGCGAGCAGTACTTC. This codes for CASSLGGGTGGEQYF.

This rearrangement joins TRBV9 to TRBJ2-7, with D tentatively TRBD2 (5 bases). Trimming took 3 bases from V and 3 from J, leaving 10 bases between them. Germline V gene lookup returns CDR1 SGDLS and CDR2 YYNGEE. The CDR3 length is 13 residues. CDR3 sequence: CASSADYGYEQYF. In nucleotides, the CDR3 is TGTGCCAGCAGCGCTGACTACGGCTACGAGCAGTACTTC.

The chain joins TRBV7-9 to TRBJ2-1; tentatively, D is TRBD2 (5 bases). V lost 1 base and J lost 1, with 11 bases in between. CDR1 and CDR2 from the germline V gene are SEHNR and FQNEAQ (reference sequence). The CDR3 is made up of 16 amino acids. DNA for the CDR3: TGTGCCAGCAGCTTAGAAGCGCTAGCATCCTACAATGAGCAGTTCTTC. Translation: CASSLEALASYNEQFF.